These 22 T cell receptor beta chains originate from one sample sequenced in a study of CD8+CD57+ T cells in acquired aplastic anemia. An expansion of CD8+CD57+ cells by flow cytometry had been shown in patients chosen for sequencing. Researchers used genomic DNA as the template to profile TCR beta VDJ and CDR3. In TCRdb, the reads were re-called with MiXCR into one record per CDR3 protein. The sample has hundreds of thousands of distinct CDR3 sequences, 45% to 50% seen once. The specimen was sorted CD4+, CD8+, or CD8+CD57+ T cells (not recorded which) from PBMCs. These receptors originate from a human donor with aplastic anemia.

This clonotype was found a few times. The chain has TRBV3-1 and TRBJ1-2; TRBD1 matches 8 bases. With V trimmed by 4 bases and J by 7 bases, 2 bases remained unmatched. CDR3 length: 12 residues. The germline V gene has CDR1 LGHDT and CDR2 YNNKEL (reference sequence). The CDR3 bases are TGTGCCAGCAGCCTACAGGGGGTTGGCTACACCTTC. It codes for CASSLQGVGYTF.

J is TRBJ1-1 and V is TRBV29-1; D uncertain. Germline V CDR1 and CDR2: SQVTM, ANQGSEA. The V end was cut by 4 bases, the J end by 0 bases, with 6 bases between. The CDR3 covers 12 residues. CDR3 protein: CSVAPMNTEAFF. CDR3 nucleotide sequence: TGCAGCGTTGCCCCCATGAACACTGAAGCTTTCTTT.

The chain recombines TRBV12-3 or TRBV12-4 with TRBJ1-1; D is possibly TRBD1 (5 bases). The CDR3 covers 14 residues. V gave up 6 bases and J gave up 1 base, with 12 bases separating them. The CDR3 here is CASSPADRNTEAFF. In DNA, the CDR3 is TGTGCCAGCAGCCCGGCCGACAGGAACACTGAAGCTTTCTTT.

In this sample, this clonotype turned up many times. The chain recombines TRBV29-1 with TRBJ2-7; 8 bases are shared with TRBD1. This CDR3 has 13 amino acids. V lost 4 bases and J lost 3; bases outside the gene matches: 5. CDR1 is SQVTM, CDR2 ANQGSEA, per germline. The CDR3 DNA is TGCAGCGTTGGCAGGGGGCGATTCTACGAGCAGTACTTC. This sequence encodes CSVGRGRFYEQYF.

This clonotype has a count of ten or more. J is TRBJ1-1 and V is TRBV6-5, with D possibly being TRBD1 (5 bases). Germline V CDR1 and CDR2: MNHEY, SVGAGI. This CDR3 comprises 12 residues. V lost 6 bases and J lost 11, with 16 bases in between. The CDR3 spells CASSPFRGMAFF. Written as DNA, the CDR3 is TGTGCCAGCAGCCCCTTCCGGGGCATGGCTTTCTTT.

About this clonotype: The conserved final phenylalanine or tryptophan is absent from the CDR3, which likely points to a read error. V gene TRBV2 combines with J gene TRBJ1-1; D is uncertain. Trimming stripped 5 bases from V and 4 bases from J, with 8 bases between. Germline CDR1 and CDR2: SNHLY and FYNNEI. CDR3 length: 12 amino acids. CDR3 sequence (DNA): TGTGCCAGCAGTTACACAGTCACTGAAGCTTTCTCT. It yields the protein CASSYTVTEAFS.

This clonotype was counted a few times. Since a much larger clone is just one base distant, this may be a read error. The chain links TRBV9 to TRBJ2-7; possible D gene TRBD1, 6 bases. This CDR3 comprises 13 residues. The germline gives CDR1 SGDLS, CDR2 YYNGEE. The CDR3 region is CACSALDSYEQYF. DNA of the CDR3: TGTGCCTGCAGCGCCCTGGACAGCTACGAGCAGTACTTC. The variable domain in full, completed from reference TRBV9 and TRBJ2-7, reads DSGVTQTPKHLITATGQRVTLRCSPRSGDLSVYWYQQSLDQGLQFLIQYYNGEERAKGNILERFSAQQFPDLHSELNLSSLELGDSALYFCACSALDSYEQYFGPGTRLTVT.

This chain connects TRBV9 to TRBJ2-6; D gene uncertain. Germline assignment: CDR1 SGDLS and CDR2 YYNGEE. CDR3 size: 13 residues. The germline V and J ends were trimmed by 0 bases and 4 bases, with 2 bases remaining between them. The CDR3 sequence: CASSVGGANVLTF. For the CDR3, the DNA is TGTGCCAGCAGCGTAGGGGGGGCCAACGTCCTGACTTTC. The whole variable domain, remainder taken from reference TRBV9 and TRBJ2-6, is DSGVTQTPKHLITATGQRVTLRCSPRSGDLSVYWYQQSLDQGLQFLIQYYNGEERAKGNILERFSAQQFPDLHSELNLSSLELGDSALYFCASSVGGANVLTFGAGSRLTVL.

CDR3 DNA sequence: TGTGCCAGCTCACCAGGGGACAGGGTGAGAGGTCAGCCCCAGCATTTT. It yields the protein CASSPGDRVRGQPQHF. The chain employs TRBV9 and TRBJ1-5; TRBD1 matches at 9 bases. CDR1 and CDR2 (germline): SGDLS, YYNGEE. CDR3 length: 16 amino acids. With 7 bases clipped from V and 6 bases from J, the junction kept 14 bases outside the gene matches.

This clonotype was detected only once. An end of the junction differs from the germline gene, which may be a read error. The chain couples TRBV5-1 to TRBJ1-2; D is possibly TRBD1 (5 bases). The germline V gene encodes CDR1 SGHRS and CDR2 YFSETQ. The CDR3 has 17 amino acids. CDR3 protein: CASSVEPGPTLSSGYTF. The CDR3 DNA reads TGTGCCAGCAGCGTAGAACCGGGGCCGACTCTGAGTAGTGGCTACACCTTC. Combining the CDR3 with reference TRBV5-1 and TRBJ1-2 gives the whole variable domain KAGVTQTPRYLIKTRGQQVTLSCSPISGHRSVSWYQQTPGQGLQFLFEYFSETQRNKGNFPGRFSGRQFSNSRSEMNVSTLELGDSALYLCASSVEPGPTLSSGYTFGSGTRLTVV.

This clonotype was picked up many times. An end of the junction differs from the germline gene, which may be a read error. The chain joins TRBV4-3 to TRBJ2-6; D unclear. The CDR3 sequence is 17 residues long. Germline V gene data show CDR1 as LGHNA and CDR2 as YSLEER. CDR3 region: CASSQDPTSSWANVLTF. The CDR3 DNA sequence: TGCGCCAGCAGCCAAGATCCAACCAGCTCTTGGGCCAACGTCCTGACTTTC.

The V call is TRBV2, the J call TRBJ1-2, with D perhaps TRBD1 (5 bases). Looked up from germline, CDR1 is SNHLY and CDR2 is FYNNEI. The germline V and J ends were trimmed by 7 bases and 6 bases, with 18 bases remaining between them. The CDR3 length is 14 residues. The CDR3 is CASTGQPDGDGYTF. As DNA, the CDR3 is TGTGCCAGCACCGGACAACCCGACGGGGATGGCTACACCTTC.

The CDR3 region is CASAEWGKEQYF. For the CDR3, the DNA is TGTGCCAGTGCCGAGTGGGGGAAAGAGCAGTACTTC. V gene TRBV6-2 or TRBV6-3 combines with J gene TRBJ2-7, with D perhaps assigned TRBD1 or TRBD2 (5 bases each). Per germline, CDR1 MNHEY and CDR2 SVGEGT. Trimming cost V 9 bases and J 7 bases, with 16 bases left between them. The CDR3 covers 12 residues.

This clonotype came up many times. This rearrangement joins TRBV20-1 to TRBJ1-2, with D maybe TRBD1 (6 bases). The CDR3 is 14 residues long. Germline values: CDR1 DFQATT, CDR2 SNEGSKA (reference sequence). The germline V and J ends were trimmed by 2 bases and 4 bases, with 14 bases remaining between them. The CDR3 is CSARSRQVSYGYTF. CDR3 DNA sequence: TGCAGTGCTAGATCCAGACAGGTATCCTATGGCTACACCTTC.

At least ten counts were recorded for this clonotype. The chain joins TRBV7-9 to TRBJ2-3; tentative D call: TRBD2 (7 bases). The length of the CDR3 is 15 residues. Germline lookup yields CDR1 SEHNR and CDR2 FQNEAQ (reference sequence). The V and J ends lost 6 bases and 2 bases respectively, with 15 bases between them. CDR3 loop: CASRTSGGPTDTQYF. Written as DNA, the CDR3 is TGTGCCAGCAGAACGTCGGGGGGCCCCACAGATACGCAGTATTTT.

This rearrangement joins TRBV11-1 to TRBJ1-1, with a weak D call TRBD1 (5 bases). From germline, CDR1 is SGHAT and CDR2 FQDESV (reference sequence). The CDR3 runs 14 residues. Trimming stripped 4 bases from V and 4 bases from J, with 13 bases between. Here the CDR3 reads CASSSSGRGTEAFF. The CDR3, as DNA: TGTGCCAGCAGCTCTAGCGGGAGGGGCACTGAAGCTTTCTTT.

About this clonotype: Just one base apart from a much larger clone, this may be a read error. The rearrangement joins TRBV4-1 to TRBJ2-5; D is perhaps TRBD1 (6 bases). The CDR3 sequence is 15 residues long. Trimming pared 4 bases from V and 2 bases from J, leaving 14 bases between. The germline CDR1 and CDR2 sequences are MGHRA and YSYEKL. In DNA form, the CDR3 reads TGCGCCAGCAGCCCACAGGGATTGAATCAAGAGACCCAGTACTTC. Protein product: CASSPQGLNQETQYF.

This clonotype showed up many times. V and J are TRBV13 and TRBJ2-3, with a possible D match to TRBD1 (5 bases). The CDR3 extends over 14 amino acids. V lost 5 bases, J lost 2 bases, and 11 bases lay in between. Germline V gene sequence: CDR1 PRHDT, CDR2 FYEKMQ (reference sequence). CDR3 DNA: TGTGCCAGCAGCGCCCGACAGTCCACAGATACGCAGTATTTT. It codes for CASSARQSTDTQYF.

This clonotype was counted ten times or more. The V call is TRBV15, the J call TRBJ2-4, with D perhaps TRBD1 (6 bases). There are 17 residues in the CDR3. Deletions cut 5 bases from V and 7 bases from J, with 24 bases between. The germline V gene has CDR1 LNHNV and CDR2 YYDKDF (reference sequence). Written as DNA, the CDR3 is TGTGCCACCAGCTCGCACACACAGGGCTTTGAGGTGAACATTCAGTACTTC. Translated: CATSSHTQGFEVNIQYF.

V gene TRBV12-3 or TRBV12-4 combines with J gene TRBJ2-7, with TRBD1 as a possible D gene (6 bases). Trimming took 6 bases from V and 7 from J, leaving 22 bases between them. The CDR3 is made up of 15 amino acids. CDR3 loop: CASSRRNQDSSEQYF. The CDR3 DNA follows: TGTGCCAGCAGCCGCCGAAATCAGGACAGCTCGGAGCAGTACTTC.

This sequence joins TRBV24-1 and TRBJ2-5; D is undetermined. V lost 3 bases to trimming and J lost 5 bases, with 9 bases between them. From germline, CDR1 is KGHDR and CDR2 SFDVKD. The CDR3 runs 13 residues. CDR3 in amino acids: CATSDPSRETQYF. DNA of the CDR3: TGTGCCACCAGTGATCCCTCGAGGGAGACCCAGTACTTC.

This clonotype was detected only a few times. The chain combines TRBV4-1 with TRBJ2-3; 10 bases are shared with TRBD1. Germline lookup yields CDR1 MGHRA and CDR2 YSYEKL. V lost 2 bases to trimming and J lost 1 base; unmatched junction nucleotides: 3. The length of the CDR3 is 16 residues. The chain's CDR3 is CASSQPGQGRTDTQYF. The DNA of the CDR3 is TGCGCCAGCAGCCAACCGGGACAGGGGCGCACAGATACGCAGTATTTT.